This TCR beta chain was found in a study of T cells in Graves' hyperthyroidism and ophthalmopathy. It was RNA transcripts that yielded the amplified TCR beta CDR3 regions. The HTBI primer set served for first-round RT-PCR of the TCR CDR3. TCRdb independently ran MiXCR on the multiplex PCR reads; one entry per CDR3 protein. The sample has a few hundred thousand distinct CDR3 sequences, around 13% seen once. Whole-study results and caveats: Separating ophthalmopathy from stable hyperthyroidism was achieved by a 13 V-J model.

Note on this clonotype: Its antigen is as yet unknown.

Germline-derived CDR1 and CDR2 are SGHRS and YFSETQ. Trimming at V came to 4 bases and at J to 5 bases, leaving 6 bases not matched to a gene. CDR3 length: 16 residues. Source material: blood. The V gene is TRBV5-1, the J gene TRBJ2-2; 12 nucleotides align to TRBD1. This clonotype originated in a woman in her late teens or twenties with Graves' hyperthyroidism. The chain's CDR3 is CASSQGQGAYTGELFF. As DNA, the CDR3 is TGCGCCAGCAGCCAGGGACAGGGGGCTTATACCGGGGAGCTGTTTTTT.